What follows are 25 T cell receptor beta chains derived from one specimen sequenced in a study of blood T cell repertoires in COVID-19. Libraries were prepared by immunoSEQ multiplex PCR; TCRdb keeps only in-frame clonotypes and omits some of them. The data hold around 130,000 clones, with roughly 71% observed a single time. Sequences were obtained from peripheral blood. These receptors originate from a man older than 75 with acute or convalescent COVID-19.

The chain's CDR3 is CASSGQGETEAFF. For the CDR3, the DNA is TGTGCCAGCAGCGGACAGGGGGAGACTGAAGCTTTCTTT. V usage is TRBV2 and J usage is TRBJ1-1; TRBD1 matches 10 bases. The CDR3 extends over 13 amino acids. J was trimmed by 5 bases and V by 6 bases; bases with no gene match: 3. CDR1 and CDR2 (germline): SNHLY, FYNNEI.

This clone occurred once. The V and J genes are TRBV4-2 and TRBJ1-5; the match to TRBD1 covers 7 bases. Germline V gene sequence: CDR1 LGHNA, CDR2 YNFKEQ. This CDR3 region has 17 residues. The J segment lost 1 base and the V segment lost 0 bases, leaving 6 bases of the junction unmatched. DNA for the CDR3: TGTGCCAGCAGCCAAGATCTTCCAGGGGGAAGCAATCAGCCCCAGCATTTT. Translation gives CASSQDLPGGSNQPQHF.

V usage is TRBV6-5 and J usage is TRBJ1-6, with 7 nucleotides matching TRBD1. The germline gives CDR1 MNHEY, CDR2 SVGAGI. With 7 bases clipped from V and 3 bases from J, the junction kept 6 bases outside the gene matches. There are 15 residues in the CDR3. The CDR3 spells CASISTGFYNSPLHF. In nucleotides, the CDR3 is TGTGCCAGCATTTCGACAGGGTTCTATAATTCACCCCTCCACTTT.

As DNA, the CDR3 is TGTGCCAGCAGTTCAGACAGACACAATGAGCAGTTCTTC. Residues: CASSSDRHNEQFF. The chain recombines TRBV2 with TRBJ2-1; D is perhaps TRBD1 (5 bases). The germline CDR1 and CDR2 sequences are SNHLY and FYNNEI. V lost 5 bases, J lost 5 bases, and 10 bases lay in between. The CDR3 covers 13 residues.

The gene calls are TRBV11-2 and TRBJ2-5; 9 bases align to TRBD2. J lost 2 bases, V lost 3 bases, and 4 bases had no gene match. The CDR3 runs to 15 residues. Per germline, CDR1 SGHAT and CDR2 FQNNGV. The CDR3 loop reads CASSFPSGNQETQYF. Here the CDR3 DNA reads TGTGCCAGCAGCTTCCCTAGCGGGAATCAAGAGACCCAGTACTTC.

This chain connects TRBV29-1 to TRBJ1-4, with 7 bases lining up with TRBD1. Germline lookup yields CDR1 SQVTM and CDR2 ANQGSEA. The CDR3 has 13 residues. Trimming took 5 bases from V and 12 from J; bases not matched to a gene: 12. The CDR3 DNA sequence: TGCAGCGTTAGCGGAGTATCCGACAGGGAACTGTTTTTT. Encoded protein: CSVSGVSDRELFF.

V gene TRBV2 combines with J gene TRBJ2-5; TRBD1 is a possible D gene (6 bases). The germline V and J ends were trimmed by 3 bases and 5 bases, with 13 bases remaining between them. The germline CDR1 and CDR2 sequences are SNHLY and FYNNEI. The CDR3 length is 14 residues. The CDR3 region has the DNA TGTGCCAGCAGTGAGAGGGGGTTAGGTGAGACCCAGTACTTC. It codes for CASSERGLGETQYF.

This clone was detected once. The V and J genes are TRBV5-1 and TRBJ1-4; TRBD1 aligns across 11 bases. The ends lost 1 base at V and 7 bases at J; junction bases unmatched: 6. The CDR3 has 16 amino acids. Germline CDR1 SGHRS, CDR2 YFSETQ. CDR3 sequence (DNA): TGCGCCAGCAGCTTGAGGACAGGGGGCCTCGGTGAAAAACTGTTTTTT. Protein product: CASSLRTGGLGEKLFF.

V usage is TRBV6-1 and J usage is TRBJ1-1, with 7 bases lining up with TRBD1. The CDR3 spans 13 residues. The germline V gene has CDR1 MNHNS and CDR2 SASEGT. J gave up 4 bases and V 6 bases, and 5 bases lay outside the gene matches. CDR3: CASRGQVGTEAFF. CDR3 nucleotides: TGTGCCAGCAGAGGACAGGTTGGCACTGAAGCTTTCTTT.

The chain's CDR3 is CASSQGWLSYNEQFF. The CDR3 coding sequence is TGTGCCAGCAGCCAAGGCTGGCTCTCCTACAATGAGCAGTTCTTC. The genes are TRBV3-1 (or the pseudogene TRBV3-2) and TRBJ2-1; D not resolved. The CDR3 totals 15 residues. Trimming pared 1 base from V and 0 bases from J, leaving 7 bases between. CDR1 is LGHDT and CDR2 is YNNKEL in the germline V gene (reference sequence).

This clone was observed a few times. This rearrangement joins TRBV7-2 to TRBJ1-6, with TRBD1 matching 7 bases. In germline, CDR1 is SGHTA, CDR2 FQGNSA. The CDR3 extends over 14 amino acids. With 3 bases clipped from V and 7 bases from J, the junction kept 3 bases outside the gene matches. The DNA of the CDR3 is TGTGCCAGCAGCTTCTCCAGGGGGAATTCACCCCTCCACTTT. As protein: CASSFSRGNSPLHF.

Worth noting for this clone: Other DNA sequences from this sample encode an identical CDR3 as well. The genes are TRBV5-1 and TRBJ2-4; maybe TRBD2 (5 bases). CDR1 and CDR2 from the germline V gene are SGHRS and YFSETQ. V was pared by 0 bases and J by 6 bases, with 10 bases between. There are 14 residues in the CDR3. The CDR3 DNA follows: TGCGCCAGCAGCTTGGCCGGGGAGTTAAACATTCAGTACTTC. It translates to CASSLAGELNIQYF.

This chain joins TRBV5-1 and TRBJ2-3; 10 positions agree with TRBD1. This CDR3 has 16 amino acids. Germline CDR1 and CDR2: SGHRS and YFSETQ. The V and J ends lost 4 bases and 1 base, in that order; junction bases with no gene match: 6. CDR3 DNA sequence: TGCGCCAGCAGCCCTTTGGGGACAGGGGGCACAGATACGCAGTATTTT. As protein: CASSPLGTGGTDTQYF.

V gene TRBV10-1 combines with J gene TRBJ1-2; D ambiguous. Per the germline V gene, CDR1 is WNHNN and CDR2 is SYGVQD (reference sequence). V was pared by 3 bases and J by 5 bases, with 16 bases between. The CDR3 extends over 15 amino acids. The DNA for the CDR3 is TGCGCCAGCAGTGATCCCGGGGAGAACCGATATGGCTACACCTTC. Translating it yields CASSDPGENRYGYTF.

V usage is TRBV19 and J usage is TRBJ1-6; D possibly corresponds to TRBD1 (5 bases). This CDR3 contains 15 residues. The germline V gene has CDR1 LNHDA and CDR2 SQIVND (reference sequence). V gave up 1 base and J gave up 9 bases, with 13 bases separating them. The chain's CDR3 is CASSIGGVSSSPLHF. CDR3 sequence (DNA): TGTGCCAGTAGTATAGGGGGGGTGTCGAGTTCACCCCTCCACTTT.

This chain connects TRBV5-4 to TRBJ1-2, with 8 bases matching TRBD1. The CDR3 has 13 amino acids. With V trimmed by 4 bases and J by 3 bases, 2 bases remained unmatched. CDR1 and CDR2 (germline): SGHNT, YYREEE (reference sequence). The CDR3 loop reads CASSQTGDYGYTF. The CDR3 coding sequence is TGTGCCAGCAGCCAGACAGGGGACTATGGCTACACCTTC. Full variable domain (missing parts from reference TRBV5-4 and TRBJ1-2): ETGVTQSPTHLIKTRGQQVTLRCSSQSGHNTVSWYQQALGQGPQFIFQYYREEENGRGNFPPRFSGLQFPNYSSELNVNALELDDSALYLCASSQTGDYGYTFGSGTRLTVV.

This clone has just a few counts. The gene calls are TRBV19 and TRBJ1-1; D not resolved. V lost 9 bases and J lost 1, with 12 bases in between. The CDR3 totals 13 residues. CDR1 and CDR2 (germline): LNHDA, SQIVND (reference sequence). In DNA, the CDR3 is TGTGCCAGCGCGGCGGGCCGGAACACTGAAGCTTTCTTT. Protein product: CASAAGRNTEAFF. The variable domain in full, with the rest retrieved from reference TRBV19 and TRBJ1-1, is DGGITQSPKYLFRKEGQNVTLSCEQNLNHDAMYWYRQDPGQGLRLIYYSQIVNDFQKGDIAEGYSVSREKKESFPLTVTSAQKNPTAFYLCASAAGRNTEAFFGQGTRLTVV.

The chain combines TRBV18 with TRBJ2-7, with 7 nucleotides matching TRBD2. The V segment lost 6 bases and the J segment 5 bases; nucleotides outside the gene matches: 13. The CDR3 totals 15 residues. Germline CDR1 is KGHSH and CDR2 is LQKENI. The CDR3: CASSVGVRGNHEQYF. CDR3 in DNA: TGTGCCAGCTCGGTGGGAGTGCGGGGGAACCACGAGCAGTACTTC.

The chain combines TRBV6-6 with TRBJ1-3; D is unclear. CDR1 and CDR2 from the germline V gene are MNHNY and SVGAGI (reference sequence). The length of the CDR3 is 13 residues. Trimming shortened V by 8 bases and J by 4 bases, and 12 bases separated the two germline ends. The CDR3 region is CASLGAGGNTIYF. The DNA of the CDR3 is TGTGCCAGCTTGGGCGCGGGCGGAAACACCATATATTTT.

V gene TRBV11-3 combines with J gene TRBJ2-3, with D maybe TRBD2 (5 bases). Trimming pared 6 bases from V and 8 bases from J, leaving 15 bases between. The CDR3 covers 13 residues. Germline loops: CDR1 SGHNT, CDR2 YENEEA. The CDR3 DNA sequence: TGTGCCAGCAGTTTCACCCTAGAGGGTACGCAGTATTTT. This sequence encodes CASSFTLEGTQYF.

The rearrangement uses TRBV24-1 and TRBJ1-1, with TRBD1 matching 10 bases. The CDR3 is 15 residues long. The germline V gene encodes CDR1 KGHDR and CDR2 SFDVKD. V lost 2 bases to trimming and J lost 4 bases; unmatched junction nucleotides: 3. CDR3 residues: CATSDSGQGSTEAFF. In DNA form, the CDR3 reads TGTGCCACCAGTGATTCGGGACAGGGGAGCACTGAAGCTTTCTTT.

The J gene is TRBJ2-7, the V gene TRBV29-1; D gene ambiguous. Germline lookup yields CDR1 SQVTM and CDR2 ANQGSEA. CDR3 length: 11 residues. Trimming removed 4 bases at V and 3 bases at J, with 7 bases between. The CDR3 DNA sequence: TGCAGCGTTGCGGTCGGCTACGAGCAGTACTTC. The encoded protein is CSVAVGYEQYF.

This sequence joins TRBV5-1 and TRBJ1-3, with D possibly TRBD1 on 6 matching bases. Germline lookup yields CDR1 SGHRS and CDR2 YFSETQ. The CDR3 has 14 residues. Trimming removed 0 bases at V and 3 bases at J, with 7 bases between. The CDR3 nucleotides read TGCGCCAGCAGCTTGGAACAGGGTGGAAACACCATATATTTT. Translating it yields CASSLEQGGNTIYF.

The CDR3 protein is CASSYEVQGNSPLHF. The CDR3 DNA reads as TGTGCCAGCAGTTACGAGGTACAGGGGAATTCACCCCTCCACTTT. The rearrangement links TRBV6-6 to TRBJ1-6; 7 bases line up with TRBD1. Germline CDR1 reads MNHNY; CDR2 reads SVGAGI (reference sequence). The CDR3 is 15 residues long. V was pared by 2 bases and J by 7 bases, with 5 bases of the junction left unmatched.

V usage is TRBV27 and J usage is TRBJ1-6, with D possibly matching TRBD1 (5 bases). V was pared by 3 bases and J by 9 bases, with 15 bases between. The CDR3 totals 15 residues. Germline V gene data show CDR1 as MNHEY and CDR2 as SMNVEV (reference sequence). CDR3 in amino acids: CASSFGPVTGSPLHF. CDR3 DNA sequence: TGTGCCAGCAGTTTCGGACCGGTAACAGGTTCACCCCTCCACTTT.